This T cell receptor beta chain appears in the sequencing data of a study of monozygotic twins with inflammatory bowel disease. Whole-study findings and limits: No difference in repertoire similarity was seen between concordant and discordant twins, possibly because power was limited. What may have added variability to patient repertoires is that immunosuppressive treatments differed. IBD patients had lower TCRbeta diversity (inverse Simpson) than healthy co-twins.

Total RNA isolation used whole blood (no T cell sorting was performed). From its re-call of the 5' RACE reads, TCRdb lists each CDR3 protein once, without DNA. The repertoire table contains about 440,000 distinct CDR3 sequences. This CDR3 comprises 18 residues. The germline gives CDR1 LGHNA, CDR2 YSLEER. With respect to this clonotype: Its matching antigen is unknown.

Sequencing was done on a sample of blood. The chain uses TRBV4-3 and TRBJ2-7; the D call of TRBD2 rests on TCRdb alone, since no DNA is present to check it. The origin of this receptor is a human donor with ulcerative colitis or Crohn's disease, or a healthy co-twin of an affected twin (not recorded which). The CDR3 loop reads CASSQVLPPGLGSYEQYF.